This paragraph reports one T cell receptor (beta chain). Its antigen is not known. This entry comes from a study of shared clonotypes between healthy human individuals. Points from the study as a whole: Relative to memory subsets, naive subsets generally showed larger estimated richness.

Every subset had its genomic DNA shared out evenly among several immunoSEQ plates. Assay used: immunoSEQ multiplex PCR; TCRdb lists only in-frame clones, some missing. The sample has some 2.4 million clones; 80% to 95% are singletons. V gave up 4 bases and J gave up 1 base, with 10 bases separating them. In germline, CDR1 is SGHDT, CDR2 YYEEEE. The CDR3 consists of 14 residues. Input material: naive CD4+ T cells from PBMCs. The subset is: CD45RA+ positively selected. The TCR sequence derives from a man aged 18 to 29 in good health. Some clones in this sample may be carry-over from other donors' samples. The J gene is TRBJ2-3, the V gene TRBV5-6, with D perhaps matching TRBD2 (6 bases). CDR3 region: CASSGGLGTDTQYF. In DNA, the CDR3 is TGTGCCAGCAGCGGGGGACTTGGCACAGATACGCAGTATTTT.